What follows are 28 T cell receptor beta chains derived from one specimen sequenced in a study of OX40 agonist ivuxolimab in advanced cancers. Profiling relied on immunoSEQ multiplex PCR, and the TCRdb table lists in-frame clones only, not all of them. In the table there are 90,000 to 100,000 clones, approximately 89% of which are singletons. Sequencing used CD4+ or CD8+ T cells sorted from blood, obtained in a trial of the OX40 agonist ivuxolimab. These receptors all come from an adult with an advanced solid tumor such as melanoma, head and neck, liver or kidney cancer.

J is TRBJ2-7 and V is TRBV7-2; TRBD2 matches 8 bases. The length of the CDR3 is 15 residues. Unmatched junction bases numbered 9, after V lost 5 bases and J lost 3 bases. Germline V gene sequence: CDR1 SGHTA, CDR2 FQGNSA. The CDR3: CASSLSLAGFYEQYF. DNA of the CDR3: TGTGCCAGCAGCCTATCCCTAGCGGGCTTCTACGAGCAGTACTTC.

The V call is TRBV7-9, the J call TRBJ2-7; 8 bases match TRBD1. This CDR3 comprises 14 residues. Germline CDR1 and CDR2: SEHNR and FQNEAQ (reference sequence). V lost 1 base to trimming and J lost 9 bases; unmatched junction nucleotides: 8. DNA of the CDR3: TGTGCCAGCAGCTTAGATCAGGGGGCGCCGGGGCAGTACTTC. Encoded protein: CASSLDQGAPGQYF.

J is TRBJ1-3 and V is TRBV5-6; TRBD1 matches 9 bases. Germline trimming cut 4 bases from V and 2 bases from J; bases unmatched to any gene: 7. This CDR3 spans 16 amino acids. Germline V gene data show CDR1 as SGHDT and CDR2 as YYEEEE. CDR3 nucleotide sequence: TGTGCCAGCAGCCGGGGACAGGGTTGGGCTGGAAACACCATATATTTT. As protein: CASSRGQGWAGNTIYF.

The gene calls are TRBV7-9 and TRBJ2-7, with TRBD2 matching over 10 bases. The ends lost 8 bases at V and 3 bases at J; junction bases unmatched: 4. The CDR3 extends over 13 amino acids. CDR1 SEHNR and CDR2 FQNEAQ come from the germline V gene (reference sequence). The CDR3 loop reads CASEPSGSYEQYF. CDR3 bases: TGTGCCAGCGAGCCTAGCGGGAGCTACGAGCAGTACTTC.

Notes on this clone: Within the sample, other DNA sequences also encode this same CDR3. The gene calls are TRBV9 and TRBJ1-4, with D unclear. V lost 2 bases and J 0 bases, leaving 8 bases between the germline ends. This CDR3 contains 15 residues. Germline CDR1 SGDLS, CDR2 YYNGEE. The DNA of the CDR3 is TGTGCCAGCAGCGTCGGACCGGCAACTAATGAAAAACTGTTTTTT. This gives the protein CASSVGPATNEKLFF.

The chain recombines TRBV21-1 with TRBJ2-7; the table's D call TRBD2 went unverified against the DNA. TRBV21-1 is a pseudogene segment. The CDR3 runs 17 residues. The CDR3 is CASSEVLLAGSSYEQYF. CDR3 in DNA: TGTGCCAGCAGCGAAGTTCTACTAGCGGGAAGCTCCTACGAGCAGTACTTC.

This sequence joins TRBV30 and TRBJ1-1; maybe TRBD1 (5 bases). This CDR3 comprises 14 residues. Germline CDR1 reads GTSNPN; CDR2 reads SVGIG (reference sequence). Trimming cost V 1 base and J 4 bases, with 13 bases left between them. CDR3 region: CAWSDGAAATEAFF. The CDR3 nucleotides read TGTGCCTGGAGTGACGGGGCAGCGGCCACTGAAGCTTTCTTT.

CDR3: CASRTSGGTYNEQFF. The CDR3 nucleotides read TGTGCCAGCAGAACTAGCGGGGGTACCTACAATGAGCAGTTCTTC. The rearrangement uses TRBV5-4 and TRBJ2-1; TRBD2 matches at 11 bases. Germline V CDR1 and CDR2: SGHNT, YYREEE (reference sequence). Trimming at V came to 5 bases and at J to 2 bases, leaving 3 bases not matched to a gene. The CDR3 is 15 residues long.

The chain joins TRBV4-1 to TRBJ2-3; 14 bases match TRBD2. The CDR3 has 18 residues. The germline gives CDR1 MGHRA, CDR2 YSYEKL. V shed 4 bases, J shed 2 bases, and the junction held 8 bases outside the gene matches. CDR3 protein: CASSRTPGLAGDTDTQYF. CDR3 nucleotide sequence: TGCGCCAGCAGCCGAACTCCGGGACTAGCGGGGGACACAGATACGCAGTATTTT.

This chain links TRBV7-9 with TRBJ2-5; D is uncertain. The CDR3 loop spans 17 amino acids. Trimming cost V 3 bases and J 3 bases, with 20 bases left between them. Germline CDR1 and CDR2: SEHNR and FQNEAQ (reference sequence). The CDR3 region has the DNA TGTGCCAGCAGCTTGATTCCAGGTCGAAGGGTAAAAGAGACCCAGTACTTC. The encoded protein is CASSLIPGRRVKETQYF.

The chain joins TRBV7-8 to TRBJ2-7, with TRBD1 identical over 9 bases. The CDR3 has 16 residues. The V gene's germline CDR1 is SGHVS and CDR2 FQNEAQ. The trim removed 1 base at V and 2 bases at J, leaving 6 bases unmatched. As DNA, the CDR3 is TGTGCCAGCAGCTTAGATACGGGGACAGGGACCTACGAGCAGTACTTC. It translates to CASSLDTGTGTYEQYF. The entire variable domain, with the rest obtained from reference TRBV7-8 and TRBJ2-7, is as follows: GAGVSQSPRYKVAKRGQDVALRCDPISGHVSLFWYQQALGQGPEFLTYFQNEAQLDKSGLPSDRFFAERPEGSVSTLKIQRTQQEDSAVYLCASSLDTGTGTYEQYFGPGTRLTVT.

The chain joins TRBV4-2 to TRBJ2-1; D remains unclear. Looked up from germline, CDR1 is LGHNA and CDR2 is YNFKEQ. The CDR3 extends over 16 amino acids. Trimming stripped 5 bases from V and 0 bases from J, with 14 bases between. DNA for the CDR3: TGTGCCAGCAGCTCCCAGGTGGGGTCCTCCTACAATGAGCAGTTCTTC. Translating it yields CASSSQVGSSYNEQFF.

CDR3 sequence: CAWNRDRPYEQYF. The CDR3 DNA is TGTGCCTGGAACCGGGACCGCCCCTACGAGCAGTACTTC. The genes are TRBV30 and TRBJ2-7; either TRBD1 or TRBD2 may supply D (5 bases each). With 4 bases removed from V and 2 bases from J, the gap between germline ends came to 12 bases. This CDR3 is built from 13 residues. The germline V gene has CDR1 GTSNPN and CDR2 SVGIG (reference sequence).

The chain uses TRBV7-9 and TRBJ1-2; the D is unclear. The germline gives CDR1 SEHNR, CDR2 FQNEAQ (reference sequence). V lost 1 base and J 7 bases, leaving 7 bases between the germline ends. There are 12 residues in the CDR3. The CDR3 loop is CASSLVDSGYTF. The DNA for the CDR3 is TGTGCCAGCAGCTTAGTCGACTCTGGCTACACCTTC.

The CDR3 region is CASDRGGIDIQYF. CDR3 sequence (DNA): TGTGCCAGCGACCGGGGAGGGATCGACATTCAGTACTTC. J is TRBJ2-4 and V is TRBV2, with 7 bases aligning to TRBD2. After removal of 8 bases from V and 8 bases from J, the junction contained 9 bases not matched to a gene. Germline V gene data show CDR1 as SNHLY and CDR2 as FYNNEI. This CDR3 is 13 amino acids long.

This clone was counted only a few times. The V call is TRBV11-1, the J call TRBJ1-5, with D uncertain. Per the germline V gene, CDR1 is SGHAT and CDR2 is FQDESV (reference sequence). The V end was cut by 1 base, the J end by 4 bases, with 5 bases between. The CDR3 loop spans 13 amino acids. The CDR3 loop reads CASSLDRNQPQHF. CDR3 nucleotides: TGTGCCAGCAGCTTAGACCGAAATCAGCCCCAGCATTTT.

The rearrangement links TRBV5-5 to TRBJ2-6, with a possible D match to TRBD1 (5 bases). Germline V gene lookup returns CDR1 SGHKS and CDR2 YYEKEE (reference sequence). V shed 1 base and J shed 0 bases, with 14 bases lying between them. The CDR3 extends over 18 amino acids. CDR3 in amino acids: CASSLSTAFGSGANVLTF. The DNA of the CDR3 is TGTGCCAGCAGCTTGTCGACAGCTTTTGGCTCTGGGGCCAACGTCCTGACTTTC.

The chain is built from TRBV14 and TRBJ2-5; weak D call: TRBD1 (5 bases). Trimming shortened V by 1 base and J by 5 bases, and 11 bases separated the two germline ends. This CDR3 contains 14 residues. Germline V CDR1 and CDR2: SGHDN, FVKESK. DNA for the CDR3: TGTGCCAGCAGCCAAGTTCGGAAGGGGGAGACCCAGTACTTC. Its protein product is CASSQVRKGETQYF.

The rearrangement uses TRBV28 and TRBJ1-5, with D possibly TRBD1 on 5 matching bases. CDR1 MDHEN and CDR2 SYDVKM come from the germline V gene. The CDR3 extends over 16 amino acids. The V end lost 3 bases, the J end lost 0 bases, and 12 bases lay between the germline ends. CDR3: CASSFPGHNSNQPQHF. The CDR3 DNA reads as TGTGCCAGCAGTTTCCCTGGACATAATAGCAATCAGCCCCAGCATTTT.

The chain is built from TRBV2 and TRBJ1-1; 9 bases line up with TRBD1. In germline, CDR1 is SNHLY, CDR2 FYNNEI. The CDR3 has 14 amino acids. The trim removed 2 bases at V and 10 bases at J, leaving 8 bases unmatched. The CDR3 DNA reads as TGTGCCAGCAGTGAAACTAGGACAGGGGTCGCAGCTTTCTTT. This encodes CASSETRTGVAAFF.

This clone appeared once. The genes are TRBV15 and TRBJ2-1; no clear D. The CDR3 has 15 amino acids. Germline assignment: CDR1 LNHNV and CDR2 YYDKDF (reference sequence). The V and J ends lost 2 bases and 1 base respectively, with 9 bases between them. DNA of the CDR3: TGTGCCACCAGCAGACAAGGATATTCCTACAATGAGCAGTTCTTC. Its translation: CATSRQGYSYNEQFF.

About this clone: A read error may produce the germline difference seen at one junction end. The chain links TRBV7-7 to TRBJ2-2; TRBD1 matches 8 bases. The CDR3 extends over 14 amino acids. Germline CDR1 is SSHAT and CDR2 is FNYEAQ (reference sequence). CDR3 region: CASSYDRGTGELFF. In DNA, the CDR3 is TGTGCTAGCAGTTACGACAGGGGAACCGGGGAGCTGTTTTTT.

The rearrangement uses TRBV7-8 and TRBJ2-5; 7 bases line up with TRBD1. Germline CDR1 reads SGHVS; CDR2 reads FQNEAQ. This CDR3 is 16 amino acids long. With V trimmed by 3 bases and J by 0 bases, 7 bases remained unmatched. CDR3 DNA sequence: TGTGCCAGCAGCTTCTACCGGACAGGATACCAAGAGACCCAGTACTTC. It yields the protein CASSFYRTGYQETQYF.

This sequence joins TRBV6-1 and TRBJ1-5, with no clear D. The CDR3 totals 14 residues. CDR1 and CDR2 from the germline V gene are MNHNS and SASEGT. Trimming removed 6 bases at V and 2 bases at J, with 11 bases between. The CDR3 DNA is TGTGCCAGCAGCGTAGGGCTGGGCAATCAGCCCCAGCATTTT. Amino acids: CASSVGLGNQPQHF.

The chain has TRBV25-1 and TRBJ2-5; 12 bases match TRBD1. Germline V gives CDR1 MGHDK, CDR2 SYGVNS. J was trimmed by 5 bases and V by 0 bases; bases with no gene match: 7. This CDR3 is 17 amino acids long. The CDR3, as DNA: TGTGCCAGCAGTGAATATGGGGGACAGGGGGCGTGGGAGACCCAGTACTTC. The encoded protein is CASSEYGGQGAWETQYF. Full variable domain (missing parts from reference TRBV25-1 and TRBJ2-5): EADIYQTPRYLVIGTGKKITLECSQTMGHDKMYWYQQDPGMELHLIHYSYGVNSTEKGDLSSESTVSRIRTEHFPLTLESARPSHTSQYLCASSEYGGQGAWETQYFGPGTRLLVL.

V usage is TRBV29-1 and J usage is TRBJ1-2; 10 bases agree with TRBD1. The CDR3 contains 12 residues. Germline loops: CDR1 SQVTM, CDR2 ANQGSEA. V was pared by 4 bases and J by 8 bases, with 4 bases of the junction left unmatched. In DNA, the CDR3 is TGCAGCGTTGGGGGACAGGGGTTCGGCTACACCTTC. Encoded protein: CSVGGQGFGYTF.

The rearrangement links TRBV27 to TRBJ1-1; D remains ambiguous. The germline V gene encodes CDR1 MNHEY and CDR2 SMNVEV (reference sequence). CDR3 size: 14 residues. Between the trimmed V and J ends, which lost 4 bases and 3 bases, there was a span of 12 bases. The CDR3 protein is CASSYGPEDTEAFF. The CDR3 DNA sequence: TGTGCCAGCAGTTACGGCCCTGAGGACACTGAAGCTTTCTTT.

The V gene is TRBV27, the J gene TRBJ2-7; the D gene is possibly TRBD1 (8 bases). The CDR3 runs to 15 residues. The V end was cut by 4 bases, the J end by 2 bases, with 15 bases between. Looked up from germline, CDR1 is MNHEY and CDR2 is SMNVEV (reference sequence). This CDR3 is CASSYTGGAPYEQYF. CDR3 DNA sequence: TGTGCCAGCAGTTACACAGGGGGGGCCCCCTACGAGCAGTACTTC.